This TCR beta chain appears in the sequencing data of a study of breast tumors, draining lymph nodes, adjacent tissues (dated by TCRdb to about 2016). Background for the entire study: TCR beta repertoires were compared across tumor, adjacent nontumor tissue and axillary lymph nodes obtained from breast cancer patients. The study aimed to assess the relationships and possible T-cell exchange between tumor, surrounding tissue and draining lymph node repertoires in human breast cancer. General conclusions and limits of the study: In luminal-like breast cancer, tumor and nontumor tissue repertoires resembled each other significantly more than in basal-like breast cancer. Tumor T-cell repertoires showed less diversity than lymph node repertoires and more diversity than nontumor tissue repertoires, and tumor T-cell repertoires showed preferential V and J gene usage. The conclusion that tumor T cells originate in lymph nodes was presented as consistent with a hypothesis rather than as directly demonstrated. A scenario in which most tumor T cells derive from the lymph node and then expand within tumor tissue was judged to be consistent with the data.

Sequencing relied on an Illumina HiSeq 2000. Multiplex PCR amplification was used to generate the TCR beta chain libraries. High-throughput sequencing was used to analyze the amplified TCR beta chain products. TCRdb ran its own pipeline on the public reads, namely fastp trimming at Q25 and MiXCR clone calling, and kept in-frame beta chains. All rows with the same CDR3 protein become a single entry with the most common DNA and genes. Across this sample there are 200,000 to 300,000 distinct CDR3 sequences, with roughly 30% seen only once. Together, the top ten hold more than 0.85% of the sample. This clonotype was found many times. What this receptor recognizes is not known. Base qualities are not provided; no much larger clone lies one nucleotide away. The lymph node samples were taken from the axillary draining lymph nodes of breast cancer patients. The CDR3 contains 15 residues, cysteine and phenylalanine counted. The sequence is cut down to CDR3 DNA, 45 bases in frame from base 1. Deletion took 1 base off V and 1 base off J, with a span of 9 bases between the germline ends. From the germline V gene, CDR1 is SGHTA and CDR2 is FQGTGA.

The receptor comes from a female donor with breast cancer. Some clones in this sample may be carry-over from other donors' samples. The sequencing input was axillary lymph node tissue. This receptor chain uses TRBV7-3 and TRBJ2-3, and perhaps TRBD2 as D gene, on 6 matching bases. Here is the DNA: TGTGCCAGCAGCTTAAGCGGGGTTCGCACAGATACGCAGTATTTT. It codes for CASSLSGVRTDTQYF.